This T cell receptor beta chain was recorded in a study of cytomegalovirus exposure and HLA in healthy donors. Sequencing was performed with immunoSEQ multiplex PCR; in TCRdb, only in-frame clones are kept and a portion is missing. Altogether roughly 60,000 clones are present, 85% to 95% being singletons, with the ten largest covering under 3%. The CDR3 loop spans 12 amino acids. The V gene lost 2 bases and the J gene lost 6 bases, with 5 bases spanning the gap. Germline lookup yields CDR1 SGDLS and CDR2 YYNGEE. This clone showed up just once. This rearrangement joins TRBV9 to TRBJ2-2; D ambiguous. The sample was PBMCs. The sequence was obtained from a man younger than 35 in good health and CMV-seronegative. The CDR3 nucleotides read TGTGCCAGCAGCGTGAGCTCCGGGGAGCTGTTTTTT. Protein product: CASSVSSGELFF.